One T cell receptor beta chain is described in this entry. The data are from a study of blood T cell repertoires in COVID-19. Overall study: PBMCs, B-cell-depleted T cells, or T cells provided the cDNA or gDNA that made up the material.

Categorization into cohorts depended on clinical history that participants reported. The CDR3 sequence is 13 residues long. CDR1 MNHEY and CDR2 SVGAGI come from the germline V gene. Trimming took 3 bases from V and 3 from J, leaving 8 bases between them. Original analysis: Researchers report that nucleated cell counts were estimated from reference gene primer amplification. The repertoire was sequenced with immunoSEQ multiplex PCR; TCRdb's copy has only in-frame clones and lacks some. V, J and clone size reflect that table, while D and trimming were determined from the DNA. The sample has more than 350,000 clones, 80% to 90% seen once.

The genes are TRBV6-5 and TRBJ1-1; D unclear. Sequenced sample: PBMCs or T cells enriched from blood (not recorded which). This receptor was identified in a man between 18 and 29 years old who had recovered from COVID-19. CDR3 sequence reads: CASSYGVDTEAFF. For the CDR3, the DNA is TGTGCCAGCAGTTATGGAGTGGACACTGAAGCTTTCTTT.